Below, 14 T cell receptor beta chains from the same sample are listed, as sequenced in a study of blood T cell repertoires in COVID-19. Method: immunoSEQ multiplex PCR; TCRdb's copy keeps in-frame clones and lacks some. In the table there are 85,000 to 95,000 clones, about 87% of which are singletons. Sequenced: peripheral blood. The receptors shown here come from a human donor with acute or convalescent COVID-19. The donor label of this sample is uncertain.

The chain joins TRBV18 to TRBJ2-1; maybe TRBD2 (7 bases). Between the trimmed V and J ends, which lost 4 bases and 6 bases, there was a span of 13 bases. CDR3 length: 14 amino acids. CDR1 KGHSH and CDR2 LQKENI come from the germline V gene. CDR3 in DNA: TGTGCCAGCTCACGAGGGGGGGGTTTCAATGAGCAGTTCTTC. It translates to CASSRGGGFNEQFF. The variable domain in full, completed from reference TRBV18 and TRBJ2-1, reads NAGVMQNPRHLVRRRGQEARLRCSPMKGHSHVYWYRQLPEEGLKFMVYLQKENIIDESGMPKERFSAEFPKEGPSILRIQQVVRGDSAAYFCASSRGGGFNEQFFGPGTRLTVL.

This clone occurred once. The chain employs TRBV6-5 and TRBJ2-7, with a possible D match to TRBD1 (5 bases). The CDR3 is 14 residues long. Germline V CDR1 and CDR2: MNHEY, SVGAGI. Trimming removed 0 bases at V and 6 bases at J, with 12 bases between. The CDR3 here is CASSYSLGVSEQYF. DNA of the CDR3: TGTGCCAGCAGTTACTCGCTAGGGGTCTCCGAGCAGTACTTC.

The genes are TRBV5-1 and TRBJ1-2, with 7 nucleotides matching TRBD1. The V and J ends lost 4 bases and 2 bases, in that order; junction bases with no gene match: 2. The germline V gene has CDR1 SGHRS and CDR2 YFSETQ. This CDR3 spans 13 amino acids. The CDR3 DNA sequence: TGCGCCAGCAGCCAGGGGGAAAACTATGGCTACACCTTC. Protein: CASSQGENYGYTF.

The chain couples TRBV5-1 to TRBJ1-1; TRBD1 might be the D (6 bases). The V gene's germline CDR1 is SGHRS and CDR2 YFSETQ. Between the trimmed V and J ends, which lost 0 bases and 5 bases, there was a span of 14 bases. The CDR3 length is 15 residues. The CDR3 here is CASSLAGPGDTEAFF. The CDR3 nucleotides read TGCGCCAGCAGCTTGGCGGGGCCAGGGGATACTGAAGCTTTCTTT.

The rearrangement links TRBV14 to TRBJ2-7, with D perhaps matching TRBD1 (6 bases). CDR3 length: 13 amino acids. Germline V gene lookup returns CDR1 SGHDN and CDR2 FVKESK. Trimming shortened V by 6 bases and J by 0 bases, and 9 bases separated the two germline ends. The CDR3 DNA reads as TGTGCCAGCAGGTTGACAGGCTCCTACGAGCAGTACTTC. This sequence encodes CASRLTGSYEQYF.

The CDR3 region has the DNA TGTGCCAGCAGCTTAGTTTTAGGGGTTTTGGCTAACTATGGCTACACCTTC. It encodes CASSLVLGVLANYGYTF. The chain couples TRBV7-2 to TRBJ1-2; perhaps TRBD1 as D (5 bases). The CDR3 length is 17 residues. Per germline, CDR1 SGHTA and CDR2 FQGNSA. V lost 1 base and J lost 0, with 15 bases in between.

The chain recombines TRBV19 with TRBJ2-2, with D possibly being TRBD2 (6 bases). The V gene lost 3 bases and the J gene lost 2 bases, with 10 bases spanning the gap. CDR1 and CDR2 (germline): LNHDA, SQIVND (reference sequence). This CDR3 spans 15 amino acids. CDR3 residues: CASSMAGFNTGELFF. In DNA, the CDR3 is TGTGCCAGTAGTATGGCGGGATTTAACACCGGGGAGCTGTTTTTT.

The CDR3 nucleotides are TGTGCCAGCAGTGAAGATTGGGGACAGGGAGGGTATGGCTACACCTTC. It is translated as CASSEDWGQGGYGYTF. This chain links TRBV25-1 with TRBJ1-2; 9 nucleotides agree with TRBD1. J lost 5 bases, V lost 2 bases, and 9 bases had no gene match. The CDR3 extends over 16 amino acids. Germline CDR1 is MGHDK and CDR2 is SYGVNS.

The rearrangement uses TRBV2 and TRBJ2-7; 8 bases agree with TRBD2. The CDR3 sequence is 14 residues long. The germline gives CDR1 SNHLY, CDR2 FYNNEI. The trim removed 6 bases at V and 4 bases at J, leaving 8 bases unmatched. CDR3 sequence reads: CASRVAGSRYEQYF. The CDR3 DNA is TGTGCCAGCAGGGTAGCGGGGTCACGGTACGAGCAGTACTTC. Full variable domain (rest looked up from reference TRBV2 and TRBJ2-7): EPEVTQTPSHQVTQMGQEVILRCVPISNHLYFYWYRQILGQKVEFLVSFYNNEISEKSEIFDDQFSVERPDGSNFTLKIRSTKLEDSAMYFCASRVAGSRYEQYFGPGTRLTVT.

CDR3 sequence reads: CASSSGQGNQETQYF. In DNA form, the CDR3 reads TGTGCCAGCAGCTCCGGACAGGGCAATCAAGAGACCCAGTACTTC. V usage is TRBV11-2 and J usage is TRBJ2-5; 8 bases match TRBD1. With 4 bases clipped from V and 2 bases from J, the junction kept 6 bases outside the gene matches. The CDR3 length is 15 residues. Germline CDR1 SGHAT, CDR2 FQNNGV.

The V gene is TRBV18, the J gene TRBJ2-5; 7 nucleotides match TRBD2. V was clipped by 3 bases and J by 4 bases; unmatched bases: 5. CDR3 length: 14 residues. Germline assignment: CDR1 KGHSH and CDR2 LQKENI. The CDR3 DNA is TGTGCCAGCTCACCGGGTTGGGAGGGAGAGACCCAGTACTTC. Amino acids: CASSPGWEGETQYF.

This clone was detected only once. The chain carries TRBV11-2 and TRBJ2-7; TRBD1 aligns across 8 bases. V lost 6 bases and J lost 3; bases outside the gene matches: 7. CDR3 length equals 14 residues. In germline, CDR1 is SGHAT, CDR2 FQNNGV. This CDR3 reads CASRKPGQDYEQYF. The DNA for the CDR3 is TGTGCCAGCAGGAAACCGGGACAGGACTACGAGCAGTACTTC.

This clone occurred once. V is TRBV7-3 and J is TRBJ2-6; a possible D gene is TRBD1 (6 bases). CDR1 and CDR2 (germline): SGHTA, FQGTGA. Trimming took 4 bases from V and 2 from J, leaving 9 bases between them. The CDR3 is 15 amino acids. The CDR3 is CASSSQGTGANVLTF. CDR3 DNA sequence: TGTGCCAGCAGCTCCCAGGGGACTGGGGCCAACGTCCTGACTTTC.

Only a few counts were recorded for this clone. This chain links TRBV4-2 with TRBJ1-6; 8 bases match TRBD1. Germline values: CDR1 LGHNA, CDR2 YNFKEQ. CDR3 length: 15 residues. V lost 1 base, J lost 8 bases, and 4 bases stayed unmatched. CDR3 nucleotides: TGTGCCAGCAGCCAAGGGGACAGGCAGGATTCACCCCTCCACTTT. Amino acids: CASSQGDRQDSPLHF.